These T cell receptor beta chains were read from a single sample in a study of regulatory T cells in long-lasting Graves disease. TCRdb reprocessed the multiplex PCR reads via MiXCR and lists one record per CDR3 protein. The sample yields about 430,000 distinct CDR3 sequences, around 23% seen once. Sequencing was performed on peripheral blood mononuclear cells (PBMCs), taken when the disease was refractory, from a patient treated with antithyroid drugs. The receptors derive from a female donor with Graves disease. Each CDR3 is given with its conserved first and last residue. D genes are given only for firm matches. Expanded clones are given a class, and other clones once, few, many or no size at all.

clone_size: few
v_call: TRBV5-1
j_call: TRBJ1-4
cdr3_length: 15
d_call: .
cdr3_aa: CASSSPGNHLEKLFF
cdr3_nt: TGCGCCAGCAGCTCGCCAGGGAATCACCTTGAAAAACTGTTTTTT

clone_size: many
v_call: TRBV12-3/TRBV12-4
j_call: TRBJ1-6
cdr3_length: 17
d_call: TRBD1
cdr3_aa: CASSLRTGNSYNSPLHF
cdr3_nt: TGTGCCAGCAGTCTAAGGACAGGCAACTCCTATAATTCACCCCTCCACTTT

clone_size: .
v_call: TRBV9
j_call: TRBJ1-3
cdr3_length: 15
d_call: TRBD1
cdr3_aa: CASSVGQGERNTIYF
cdr3_nt: TGTGCCAGCAGCGTAGGACAGGGGGAGCGAAACACCATATATTTT

clone_size: .
v_call: TRBV28
j_call: TRBJ2-1
cdr3_length: 15
d_call: .
cdr3_aa: CASSLGGSANNEQFF
cdr3_nt: TGTGCCAGCAGTTTAGGTGGGAGCGCCAACAATGAGCAGTTCTTC

clone_size: few
v_call: TRBV30
j_call: TRBJ2-7
cdr3_length: 14
d_call: .
cdr3_aa: CAWSYLPGAREQYF
cdr3_nt: TGTGCCTGGAGTTACCTACCAGGGGCGCGGGAGCAGTACTTC

clone_size: few
v_call: TRBV7-9
j_call: TRBJ2-5
cdr3_length: 15
d_call: TRBD2
cdr3_aa: CASSIAGLVLETQYF
cdr3_nt: TGTGCCAGCAGCATCGCTGGACTAGTTTTAGAGACCCAGTACTTC

clone_size: many
v_call: TRBV28
j_call: TRBJ2-4
cdr3_length: 13
d_call: .
cdr3_aa: CASSTYSKNIQYF
cdr3_nt: TGTGCCAGCAGTACCTACTCCAAAAACATTCAGTACTTC

clone_size: few
v_call: TRBV5-1
j_call: TRBJ2-7
cdr3_length: 14
d_call: .
cdr3_aa: CAGSFEDRGYEQYF
cdr3_nt: TGCGCCGGCAGCTTCGAGGACCGAGGCTACGAGCAGTACTTC

clone_size: .
v_call: TRBV9
j_call: TRBJ2-2
cdr3_length: 17
d_call: .
cdr3_aa: CASSALIGSGGTGELFF
cdr3_nt: TGTGCCAGCAGCGCCCTTATCGGGAGTGGGGGCACCGGGGAGCTGTTTTTT

clone_size: many
v_call: TRBV2
j_call: TRBJ1-5
cdr3_length: 15
d_call: .
cdr3_aa: CASSEARSPNQPQHF
cdr3_nt: TGTGCCAGCAGTGAAGCGCGCAGTCCCAATCAGCCCCAGCATTTT

clone_size: .
v_call: TRBV20-1
j_call: TRBJ1-3
cdr3_length: 14
d_call: .
cdr3_aa: CSASYIDSGNTIYF
cdr3_nt: TGCAGTGCTAGTTACATCGACTCTGGAAACACCATATATTTT

clone_size: .
v_call: TRBV20-1
j_call: TRBJ1-1
cdr3_length: 15
d_call: .
cdr3_aa: CSASGPIPGNTEAFF
cdr3_nt: TGCAGTGCAAGCGGTCCAATTCCGGGGAACACTGAAGCTTTCTTT

clone_size: few
v_call: TRBV5-4
j_call: TRBJ1-5
cdr3_length: 14
d_call: TRBD1
cdr3_aa: CASSETGSNQPQHF
cdr3_nt: TGTGCCAGCAGCGAGACAGGGAGCAATCAGCCCCAGCATTTT

clone_size: few
v_call: TRBV7-8
j_call: TRBJ1-3
cdr3_length: 15
d_call: TRBD1
cdr3_aa: CASSRSTGNRNTIYF
cdr3_nt: TGTGCCAGCAGCCGATCGACAGGGAATCGAAACACCATATATTTT

clone_size: many
v_call: TRBV12-3/TRBV12-4
j_call: TRBJ1-3
cdr3_length: 13
d_call: .
cdr3_aa: CASSSDSGNTIYF
cdr3_nt: TGTGCCAGCAGTTCCGACTCTGGAAACACCATATATTTT

clone_size: many
v_call: TRBV12-3/TRBV12-4
j_call: TRBJ1-2
cdr3_length: 13
d_call: .
cdr3_aa: CASSLGLVEGYTF
cdr3_nt: TGTGCCAGCAGTTTGGGGCTAGTGGAAGGCTACACCTTC

clone_size: many
v_call: TRBV28
j_call: TRBJ2-1
cdr3_length: 15
d_call: TRBD2
cdr3_aa: CASSIPGLGYNEQFF
cdr3_nt: TGTGCCAGCAGTATACCGGGACTAGGGTACAATGAGCAGTTCTTC

clone_size: .
v_call: TRBV5-1
j_call: TRBJ1-1
cdr3_length: 13
d_call: .
cdr3_aa: CASADRPWSEAFF
cdr3_nt: TGCGCCAGCGCGGACAGACCTTGGAGTGAAGCTTTCTTT

clone_size: few
v_call: TRBV29-1
j_call: TRBJ1-2
cdr3_length: 12
d_call: .
cdr3_aa: CSVEDRFFGYTF
cdr3_nt: TGCAGCGTTGAAGATCGATTCTTTGGGTACACCTTC

clone_size: many
v_call: TRBV28
j_call: TRBJ1-5
cdr3_length: 15
d_call: .
cdr3_aa: CASSSDGLFSQPQHF
cdr3_nt: TGTGCCAGCAGTTCCGACGGTCTGTTTTCCCAGCCCCAGCATTTT

clone_size: few
v_call: TRBV29-1
j_call: TRBJ1-2
cdr3_length: 15
d_call: .
cdr3_aa: CSVESQEQANYGYTF
cdr3_nt: TGCAGCGTTGAATCGCAGGAGCAAGCTAACTATGGCTACACCTTC

clone_size: .
v_call: TRBV2
j_call: TRBJ2-7
cdr3_length: 17
d_call: TRBD2
cdr3_aa: CASSVRRASGRSYEQYF
cdr3_nt: TGTGCCAGCAGTGTGAGAAGGGCTAGCGGGAGATCCTACGAGCAGTACTTC

clone_size: many
v_call: TRBV20-1
j_call: TRBJ2-5
cdr3_length: 15
d_call: .
cdr3_aa: CSGQSVGQNQETQYF
cdr3_nt: TGCAGTGGTCAATCTGTCGGACAGAACCAAGAGACCCAGTACTTC

clone_size: few
v_call: TRBV29-1
j_call: TRBJ2-2
cdr3_length: 15
d_call: TRBD2
cdr3_aa: CSVARTSGNYGELFF
cdr3_nt: TGCAGCGTGGCCCGGACTAGCGGGAATTACGGGGAGCTGTTTTTT

clone_size: many
v_call: TRBV7-9
j_call: TRBJ1-1
cdr3_length: 17
d_call: .
cdr3_aa: CASPRPFTAAMNTEAFF
cdr3_nt: TGTGCCAGTCCCAGGCCCTTCACCGCCGCCATGAACACTGAAGCTTTCTTT

clone_size: .
v_call: TRBV19
j_call: TRBJ2-2
cdr3_length: 14
d_call: .
cdr3_aa: CATQSWTNTGELFF
cdr3_nt: TGTGCCACCCAATCATGGACGAACACCGGGGAGCTGTTTTTT

clone_size: .
v_call: TRBV20-1
j_call: TRBJ2-7
cdr3_length: 17
d_call: TRBD1
cdr3_aa: CSAHPGQGALGTYEQYF
cdr3_nt: TGCAGTGCTCATCCCGGACAGGGGGCCCTAGGAACCTACGAGCAGTACTTC

clone_size: few
v_call: TRBV6-4
j_call: TRBJ2-4
cdr3_length: 13
d_call: .
cdr3_aa: CASLGDLGNIQYF
cdr3_nt: TGTGCCAGTTTAGGGGACCTCGGAAACATTCAGTACTTC